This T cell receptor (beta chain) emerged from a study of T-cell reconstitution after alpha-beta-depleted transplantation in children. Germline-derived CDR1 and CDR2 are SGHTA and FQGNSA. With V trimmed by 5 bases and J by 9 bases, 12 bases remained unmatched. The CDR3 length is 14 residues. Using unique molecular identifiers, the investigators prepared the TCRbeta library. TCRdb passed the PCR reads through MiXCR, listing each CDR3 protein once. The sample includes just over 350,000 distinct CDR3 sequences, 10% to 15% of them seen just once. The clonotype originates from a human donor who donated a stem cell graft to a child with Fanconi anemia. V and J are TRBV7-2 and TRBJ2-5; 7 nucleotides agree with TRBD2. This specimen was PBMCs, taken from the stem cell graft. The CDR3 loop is CASSPGTISLAQYF. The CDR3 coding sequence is TGTGCCAGCAGCCCGGGGACTATATCTCTCGCCCAGTACTTC.